The source of this T cell receptor beta chain is a study of T cell changes during pregnancy in multiple sclerosis. Generated by immunoSEQ multiplex PCR, the TCRdb table keeps only in-frame clones and is missing some. This sample has about 40,000 clones, with around 94% found just once. A single count supports this clone. This clonotype was sampled from a female donor with multiple sclerosis, enrolled in a pregnancy study. The specimen was peripheral blood, collected before pregnancy.

For the CDR3, the DNA is TGTGCCACTCAACAGGTGGATGGCTACACCTTC. Translated: CATQQVDGYTF. This chain uses TRBV19 with TRBJ1-2; a possible D gene is TRBD1 (5 bases). Trimming removed 10 bases from V and 6 bases from J, with 12 bases in between. The CDR3 runs 11 residues. The germline CDR1 and CDR2 sequences are LNHDA and SQIVND (reference sequence). Together with reference TRBV19 and TRBJ1-2, the CDR3 gives the full variable domain: DGGITQSPKYLFRKEGQNVTLSCEQNLNHDAMYWYRQDPGQGLRLIYYSQIVNDFQKGDIAEGYSVSREKKESFPLTVTSAQKNPTAFYLCATQQVDGYTFGSGTRLTVV.